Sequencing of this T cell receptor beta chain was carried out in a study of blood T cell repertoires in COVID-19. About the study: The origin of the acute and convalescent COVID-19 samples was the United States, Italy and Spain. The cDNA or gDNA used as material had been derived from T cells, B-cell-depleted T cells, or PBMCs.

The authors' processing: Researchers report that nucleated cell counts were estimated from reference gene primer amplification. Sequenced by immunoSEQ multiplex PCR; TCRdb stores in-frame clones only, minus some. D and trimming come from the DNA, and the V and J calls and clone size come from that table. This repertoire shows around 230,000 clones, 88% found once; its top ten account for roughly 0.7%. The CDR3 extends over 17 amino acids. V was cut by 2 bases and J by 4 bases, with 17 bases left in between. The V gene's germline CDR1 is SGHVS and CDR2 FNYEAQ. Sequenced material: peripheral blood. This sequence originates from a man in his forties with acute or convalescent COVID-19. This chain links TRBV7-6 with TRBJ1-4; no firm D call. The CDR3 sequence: CASSLLGGRASNEKLFF. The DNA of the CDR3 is TGTGCCAGCAGCTTATTGGGAGGCCGGGCAAGTAATGAAAAACTGTTTTTT.